This T cell receptor beta chain was profiled in a study of CD8 T cells in ankylosing spondylitis. It was by quantitative 5'-RACE with molecular barcodes that TCR beta libraries were made. TCRdb reprocessed the 5' RACE reads via MiXCR and lists one record per CDR3 protein. The table has about 330,000 distinct CDR3 sequences, roughly 8% seen once. Overall study results and limits: Blood from ankylosing spondylitis patients appeared to carry a characteristic roughly 8-variant TCR beta motif. Reports of some motif variants in reactive arthritis synovial fluid and blood predate this one.

This clonotype was counted a few times. Its target is unknown. The TCR was taken from a male donor with ankylosing spondylitis. Sequenced material: blood, either unsorted or a sorted T cell fraction (not recorded which).

CDR3 bases: TGCAGTGCTCGGAGAGGGACTAGCGGGACTAGCACAGATACGCAGTATTTT. Its translation is CSARRGTSGTSTDTQYF. The chain has TRBV20-1 and TRBJ2-3; 13 bases are shared with TRBD2. This CDR3 is built from 17 residues. V dropped 5 bases and J dropped 0; count of bases not matched to a gene: 8. CDR1 is DFQATT and CDR2 is SNEGSKA in the germline V gene (reference sequence).